Shown below are 2 T cell receptor beta chains from a single sample sequenced in a study of Ad26.COV2.S vaccination and SARS-CoV-2 variants. Treatment given: some 20 received Ad26.COV2.S at low or high dose, single or two shots; several received placebo; per-sample allocation not given. The samples were gathered on day 63 after the first injection of vaccine or placebo. The method was immunoSEQ multiplex PCR; TCRdb's version includes in-frame clones alone and lacks a portion of them. The table lists 350,000 to 450,000 clones, approximately 84% of them singletons. Sequenced material: peripheral blood, taken in a trial of Ad26.COV2.S vaccine versus placebo. Every receptor here comes from a person aged 18 to 59 who received the Ad26.COV2.S COVID-19 vaccine or a placebo.

J is TRBJ2-1 and V is TRBV24-1, with D possibly matching TRBD2 (6 bases). This CDR3 region has 16 residues. The germline V gene encodes CDR1 KGHDR and CDR2 SFDVKD. V lost 2 bases and J 6 bases, leaving 16 bases between the germline ends. The CDR3 protein is CATSDSRGGEFNEQFF. CDR3 nucleotide sequence: TGTGCCACCAGTGATTCGCGGGGCGGTGAGTTCAATGAGCAGTTCTTC.

The CDR3 region is CASSSGRNTEAFF. CDR3 in DNA: TGTGCCAGCAGCTCGGGCAGGAACACTGAAGCTTTCTTT. The genes are TRBV7-2 and TRBJ1-1; D not resolved. Germline V gene lookup returns CDR1 SGHTA and CDR2 FQGNSA. The V gene lost 4 bases and the J gene lost 1 base, with 7 bases spanning the gap. The CDR3 has 13 residues.